Listed below are T cell receptor delta chains from one sample, sequenced in a study of Vδ1+ human thymocytes. TCRdb re-called the multiplex PCR reads through CATT. The sample lists about 20,000 delta-chain clones; over 7% were seen once. Sample: Vdelta1+ gamma-delta thymocytes from the thymus. These receptor sequences come from a child under two years old who had congenital heart surgery. Each CDR3 is given with its conserved first and last residue. The D gene is left open where the match is weak. The size of a clone is reported for some rows only, either as once, few or many, or as a class for expanded clones.

NA	TRDV1	NA	TRDJ1	CALGPNRVWGKYTDKLIF	TGTGCTCTTGGCCCCAACCGGGTCTGGGGAAAGTACACCGATAAACTCATCTTT
TRDD3	TRDV1	NA	TRDJ1	CALGELTGGPPYTDKLIF	TGTGCTCTTGGGGAACTTACTGGGGGTCCCCCGTACACCGATAAACTCATCTTT
TRDD3	TRDV1	NA	TRDJ1	CALGEGSYPLPLFSDWGIRGYTDKLIF	TGTGCTCTTGGGGAAGGTTCCTACCCTCTCCCCCTCTTCTCTGACTGGGGGATACGCGGGTACACCGATAAACTCATCTTT
NA	TRDV1	few	TRDJ1	CALGELMLAPSYEVSTDKLIF	TGTGCTCTTGGGGAACTGATGTTGGCCCCCTCATACGAGGTGAGCACCGATAAACTCATCTTT
TRDD3	TRDV1	few	TRDJ1	CALGESLGDRYTDKLIF	TGTGCTCTTGGGGAATCCCTCGGGGATAGGTACACCGACAAACTCATCTTT
TRDD3	TRDV1	NA	TRDJ1	CALGDPPPALTGGYAGHTDKLIF	TGTGCTCTTGGGGACCCCCCTCCGGCCCTTACTGGGGGATACGCGGGGCACACCGATAAACTCATCTTT
TRDD3	TRDV2	NA	TRDJ1	CACDLDFPLYWGTDDYTDKLIF	TGTGCCTGTGACCTAGATTTTCCCCTGTACTGGGGGACAGACGATTACACCGATAAACTCATCTTT
TRDD3	TRDV1	NA	TRDJ1	CALGGFLGIPPYTDKLIF	TGTGCTCTTGGGGGGTTCTTGGGGATACCGCCGTACACCGATAAACTCATCTTT
TRDD3	TRDV1	few	TRDJ1	CALGIPRAGGHTDKLIF	TGTGCTCTTGGGATTCCCCGGGCTGGGGGACACACCGATAAACTCATCTTT
NA	TRDV3	NA	TRDJ1	CAFNSKLIF	TGTGCCTTTAATAGTAAACTCATCTTT